Listed below are T cell receptor beta chains from one sample, sequenced in a study of sequential checkpoint blockade in melanoma. Generated by immunoSEQ multiplex PCR, the TCRdb table keeps only in-frame clones and is missing some. Here the sample spans fewer than 25,000 clones, roughly 80% being singletons. Sequenced here: CD8+ T cells sorted from blood (inferred from file names), sampled from a patient given nivolumab and ipilimumab in sequence. The receptor source for this set is a human donor with melanoma. Both conserved end residues are part of each CDR3. The D gene is left open where the match is weak. Size is omitted from some rows. Given values are once, few, many or a class for expanded clones.

d_gene: .; v_gene: TRBV10-3; j_gene: TRBJ1-6; abundance: .; CDR3aa: CAIRSGEIGSPLHF; CDR3nt: TGTGCCATCCGGAGCGGGGAAATAGGGTCACCCCTCCACTTT
d_gene: .; v_gene: TRBV7-9; j_gene: TRBJ2-7; abundance: .; CDR3aa: CAGSAEIISYEQYF; CDR3nt: TGTGCCGGCAGCGCCGAGATTATTTCCTACGAGCAGTACTTC
d_gene: .; v_gene: TRBV4-1; j_gene: TRBJ1-5; abundance: .; CDR3aa: CASSLSSNPPRNQPQHF; CDR3nt: TGCGCCAGCAGCCTCTCGAGTAACCCTCCTCGCAATCAGCCCCAGCATTTT
d_gene: .; v_gene: TRBV4-3; j_gene: TRBJ2-7; abundance: .; CDR3aa: CASSQNAEAGTYEQYF; CDR3nt: TGCGCCAGCAGCCAAAATGCGGAGGCCGGAACCTACGAGCAGTACTTC
d_gene: .; v_gene: TRBV13; j_gene: TRBJ1-1; abundance: .; CDR3aa: CASSGWTENTEAFF; CDR3nt: TGTGCCAGCAGCGGCTGGACAGAGAACACTGAAGCTTTCTTT
d_gene: .; v_gene: TRBV5-6; j_gene: TRBJ2-1; abundance: .; CDR3aa: CASSLMRAGADYNEQFF; CDR3nt: TGTGCCAGCAGCTTGATGCGAGCAGGGGCGGACTACAATGAGCAGTTCTTC
d_gene: .; v_gene: TRBV27; j_gene: TRBJ2-7; abundance: once; CDR3aa: CASSETIFREQYF; CDR3nt: TGTGCCAGCAGTGAGACTATCTTTCGGGAGCAGTACTTC
d_gene: .; v_gene: TRBV2; j_gene: TRBJ1-1; abundance: .; CDR3aa: CASTQILNTEAFF; CDR3nt: TGTGCCAGCACCCAGATCCTGAACACTGAAGCTTTCTTT
d_gene: TRBD1; v_gene: TRBV28; j_gene: TRBJ2-3; abundance: .; CDR3aa: CASSPPGQGIYIDTQYF; CDR3nt: TGTGCCAGCAGTCCGCCGGGACAGGGGATTTATATAGATACGCAGTATTTT
d_gene: .; v_gene: TRBV5-1; j_gene: TRBJ2-7; abundance: .; CDR3aa: CASSLGGALEQYF; CDR3nt: TGCGCCAGCAGCTTGGGCGGGGCCCTCGAGCAGTACTTC
d_gene: TRBD2; v_gene: TRBV7-8; j_gene: TRBJ2-1; abundance: .; CDR3aa: CASSPGLAGGVMFNEQFF; CDR3nt: TGTGCCAGCAGCCCCGGGTTAGCGGGGGGTGTTATGTTCAATGAGCAGTTCTTC
d_gene: .; v_gene: TRBV2; j_gene: TRBJ1-5; abundance: .; CDR3aa: CASSEVGGPSNQPQHF; CDR3nt: TGTGCCAGCAGTGAAGTGGGAGGGCCCAGCAATCAGCCCCAGCATTTT
d_gene: .; v_gene: TRBV27; j_gene: TRBJ2-7; abundance: .; CDR3aa: CASSPIGGAPYEQYF; CDR3nt: TGTGCCAGCAGTCCCATTGGGGGGGCGCCCTACGAGCAGTACTTC
d_gene: TRBD1; v_gene: TRBV5-4; j_gene: TRBJ2-7; abundance: .; CDR3aa: CASSQDRAYEQYF; CDR3nt: TGTGCCAGCAGTCAGGACAGGGCCTACGAGCAGTACTTC
d_gene: .; v_gene: TRBV28; j_gene: TRBJ1-5; abundance: few; CDR3aa: CASSFRDWGQPQHF; CDR3nt: TGTGCCAGCAGTTTTAGGGACTGGGGTCAGCCCCAGCATTTT
d_gene: .; v_gene: TRBV19; j_gene: TRBJ1-1; abundance: .; CDR3aa: CASSEQGQHTEAFF; CDR3nt: TGTGCCAGTAGTGAACAGGGTCAACACACTGAAGCTTTCTTT
d_gene: TRBD1; v_gene: TRBV6-5; j_gene: TRBJ1-6; abundance: .; CDR3aa: CASRPGTESSPLHF; CDR3nt: TGTGCCAGCCGCCCTGGGACAGAGAGTTCACCCCTCCACTTT
d_gene: TRBD2; v_gene: TRBV7-8; j_gene: TRBJ2-7; abundance: .; CDR3aa: CASSPGLAGGPYTYEQYF; CDR3nt: TGTGCCAGCAGCCCAGGACTAGCGGGAGGGCCGTATACCTACGAGCAGTACTTC
d_gene: .; v_gene: TRBV4-3; j_gene: TRBJ1-2; abundance: .; CDR3aa: CASSPVQHDYGYTF; CDR3nt: TGCGCCAGCAGCCCAGTGCAACATGACTATGGCTACACCTTC
d_gene: TRBD2; v_gene: TRBV15; j_gene: TRBJ2-3; abundance: .; CDR3aa: CATSETSGVTDTQYF; CDR3nt: TGTGCCACCAGTGAGACTAGCGGGGTCACAGATACGCAGTATTTT
d_gene: .; v_gene: TRBV20-1; j_gene: TRBJ1-5; abundance: .; CDR3aa: CSASIGGTQHF; CDR3nt: TGCAGTGCTAGTATCGGCGGGACCCAGCATTTT
d_gene: .; v_gene: TRBV15; j_gene: TRBJ2-7; abundance: .; CDR3aa: CATSRASMPYEQYF; CDR3nt: TGTGCCACCAGCAGAGCCAGTATGCCCTACGAGCAGTACTTC
d_gene: TRBD1; v_gene: TRBV9; j_gene: TRBJ2-7; abundance: few; CDR3aa: CASSVAQGAGYEQYF; CDR3nt: TGTGCCAGCAGCGTAGCGCAGGGGGCTGGCTACGAGCAGTACTTC
d_gene: .; v_gene: TRBV27; j_gene: TRBJ2-7; abundance: .; CDR3aa: CASSLRGRDPSYEQYF; CDR3nt: TGTGCCAGCAGTTTAAGGGGTAGGGATCCCTCCTACGAGCAGTACTTC
d_gene: TRBD1; v_gene: TRBV5-8; j_gene: TRBJ2-2; abundance: .; CDR3aa: CASSLVDRGYTGELFF; CDR3nt: TGTGCCAGCAGCTTGGTGGACAGGGGTTACACCGGGGAGCTGTTTTTT
d_gene: TRBD2; v_gene: TRBV13; j_gene: TRBJ2-1; abundance: .; CDR3aa: CASSAGTSRNNEQFF; CDR3nt: TGTGCCAGCAGCGCCGGGACTAGCAGAAACAATGAGCAGTTCTTC
d_gene: TRBD2; v_gene: TRBV2; j_gene: TRBJ2-1; abundance: .; CDR3aa: CASSGGDRTSGRWGEQFF; CDR3nt: TGTGCCAGCAGTGGCGGGGACAGAACTAGCGGGAGGTGGGGTGAGCAGTTCTTC
d_gene: TRBD2; v_gene: TRBV6-5; j_gene: TRBJ2-7; abundance: .; CDR3aa: CAKHPGGSYEQYF; CDR3nt: TGTGCTAAACATCCGGGGGGCTCCTACGAGCAGTACTTC
d_gene: TRBD2; v_gene: TRBV27; j_gene: TRBJ2-3; abundance: .; CDR3aa: CASSLGLAGDTQYF; CDR3nt: TGTGCCAGCAGTTTGGGACTAGCGGGAGATACGCAGTATTTT
d_gene: .; v_gene: TRBV7-8; j_gene: TRBJ2-3; abundance: .; CDR3aa: CASSLAVRGGDTQYF; CDR3nt: TGTGCCAGCAGCTTAGCGGTTAGGGGGGGAGATACGCAGTATTTT
d_gene: .; v_gene: TRBV7-8; j_gene: TRBJ2-7; abundance: .; CDR3aa: CASSLDRSYEQYF; CDR3nt: TGTGCCAGCAGCTTAGACAGGTCTTACGAGCAGTACTTC
d_gene: TRBD1; v_gene: TRBV6-5; j_gene: TRBJ2-7; abundance: .; CDR3aa: CASSYRGTGSYEQYF; CDR3nt: TGTGCCAGCAGTTACCGGGGGACAGGGTCCTACGAGCAGTACTTC
d_gene: .; v_gene: TRBV29-1; j_gene: TRBJ2-3; abundance: .; CDR3aa: CSGAPRGGTDTQYF; CDR3nt: TGCAGCGGTGCTCCCAGGGGTGGCACAGATACGCAGTATTTT